These T cell receptor beta chains were read from a single sample in a study of shared clonotypes between healthy human individuals. Here immunoSEQ multiplex PCR was the method, and the copy in TCRdb shows in-frame clones only, minus some. The sample carries approximately 2.3 million clones, over 90% recorded once. The sequencing sample was made of naive CD4+ T cells from PBMCs. The receptors originated from a man aged 18 to 35 in good health. Some clones in this sample may be carry-over from other donors' samples. CDR3s include the opening cysteine and the closing phenylalanine or tryptophan.

v_call	j_call	cdr3_aa
TRBV9	TRBJ2-2	CASSPRGASGNTGELFF
TRBV28	TRBJ2-5	CASSFLGRETQYF
TRBV15	TRBJ1-2	CATLLDRGLGQGYTF
TRBV10-3	TRBJ1-2	CAISGTGLDYTF
TRBV7-8	TRBJ1-1	CASSHRGTEAFF
TRBV5-4	TRBJ1-1	CASGQRDMNTEAFF
TRBV18	TRBJ1-2	CASSQGPLDGYTF
TRBV27	TRBJ2-5	CASGRRETQYF
TRBV5-1	TRBJ2-1	CASSLGSGNVGEQFF
TRBV18	TRBJ2-3	CASSPASTDTQYF
TRBV7-2	TRBJ2-7	CASSQRPPGLAGIYEQYF
TRBV27	TRBJ1-1	CASSRVRSGQPGNRATEAFF
TRBV30	TRBJ2-1	CAWSRLIGVNEQFF
TRBV18	TRBJ1-1	CASSPPGQGRTEAFF
TRBV5-6	TRBJ2-1	CASSTGAYYNEQFF
TRBV15	TRBJ2-7	CATSRDTGDEQYF
TRBV2	TRBJ2-5	CASSDWEAQETQYF
TRBV7-9	TRBJ1-5	CASSPGTGIKGSNQPQHF
TRBV5-1	TRBJ1-1	CASSPNPGQGRNTEAFF
TRBV15	TRBJ2-1	CATSRDRREQFF
TRBV13	TRBJ2-7	CASSLGGWASSYEQYF
TRBV10-3	TRBJ1-5	CAISYTGDRSNQPQHF
TRBV4-3	TRBJ2-2	CASSQVDPNTGELFF
TRBV4-1	TRBJ2-5	CASSHPRGQETQYF
TRBV11-2	TRBJ2-2	CASSQVRASGRYTGELFF
TRBV5-4	TRBJ1-4	CASSLGGRRNEKLFF
TRBV7-9	TRBJ1-1	CASRLYTGGTEAFF
TRBV7-6	TRBJ1-3	CASSLARQGARGNTIYF